The 32 T cell receptor beta chains below were found in one sample sequenced in a study of blood T cell repertoires in COVID-19. Sequenced by immunoSEQ multiplex PCR; TCRdb stores in-frame clones only, minus some. The table shows over 75,000 clones, with around 79% occurring only once. The sequenced material came from peripheral blood. The receptors derive from a human donor in a cohort sampled during active COVID-19.

The CDR3 loop reads CASSIGTGGIQPQHF. The CDR3 region has the DNA TGTGCCAGCAGCATCGGGACAGGGGGTATTCAGCCCCAGCATTTT. The chain is built from TRBV11-2 and TRBJ1-5, with TRBD1 matching over 11 bases. V lost 5 bases to trimming and J lost 6 bases; unmatched junction nucleotides: 6. Germline lookup yields CDR1 SGHAT and CDR2 FQNNGV. The CDR3 consists of 15 residues. Complete variable domain (other parts from reference TRBV11-2 and TRBJ1-5): EAGVAQSPRYKIIEKRQSVAFWCNPISGHATLYWYQQILGQGPKLLIQFQNNGVVDDSQLPKDRFSAERLKGVDSTLKIQPAKLEDSAVYLCASSIGTGGIQPQHFGDGTRLSIL.

V is TRBV6-5 and J is TRBJ2-5, with D tentatively TRBD2 (6 bases). Per the germline V gene, CDR1 is MNHEY and CDR2 is SVGAGI. CDR3 length: 14 amino acids. Trimming left V 6 bases short and J 2 bases short, with 13 bases between. For the CDR3, the DNA is TGTGCCAGCAGCAAAGGGACTCTTCAAGAGACCCAGTACTTC. Its protein is CASSKGTLQETQYF.

The chain recombines TRBV18 with TRBJ2-5; tentatively, D is TRBD1 (6 bases). In germline, CDR1 is KGHSH, CDR2 LQKENI. The CDR3 covers 12 residues. Trimming stripped 3 bases from V and 5 bases from J, with 7 bases between. DNA for the CDR3: TGTGCCAGCTCACCCCAGGGGGAGACCCAGTACTTC. This translates into CASSPQGETQYF.

The chain has TRBV6-6 and TRBJ1-2; unclear D gene. The CDR3 has 14 residues. Germline lookup yields CDR1 MNHNY and CDR2 SVGAGI (reference sequence). V lost 0 bases and J 5 bases, leaving 10 bases between the germline ends. The CDR3 protein is CASSYSESWYGYTF. The DNA for the CDR3 is TGTGCCAGCAGTTACTCGGAGTCCTGGTATGGCTACACCTTC.

The chain employs TRBV28 and TRBJ2-7; D ambiguous. The germline CDR1 and CDR2 sequences are MDHEN and SYDVKM. The CDR3 is 13 amino acids. V was trimmed by 5 bases and J by 4 bases, leaving 12 bases between them. The DNA of the CDR3 is TGTGCCAGCAGTCCCTCCCTCACTTACGAGCAGTACTTC. This encodes CASSPSLTYEQYF.

The chain couples TRBV4-1 to TRBJ2-3; 10 positions match TRBD1. Trimming took 1 base from V and 5 from J; bases not matched to a gene: 6. The germline gives CDR1 MGHRA, CDR2 YSYEKL. This CDR3 has 16 amino acids. CDR3 sequence: CASSQGRQGAGDTQYF. In nucleotides, the CDR3 is TGCGCCAGCAGCCAAGGTCGACAGGGGGCAGGAGATACGCAGTATTTT.

The J gene is TRBJ2-1, the V gene TRBV7-3; TRBD2 is a possible D gene (7 bases). The CDR3 spans 15 residues. Trimming cost V 2 bases and J 4 bases, with 12 bases left between them. The germline gives CDR1 SGHTA, CDR2 FQGTGA. CDR3 protein: CASSLAGADYNEQFF. DNA of the CDR3: TGTGCCAGCAGCTTAGCGGGGGCGGATTACAATGAGCAGTTCTTC.

In its sample, this clone was seen many times. The chain recombines TRBV7-8 with TRBJ2-1; 11 bases map to TRBD2. The V gene's germline CDR1 is SGHVS and CDR2 FQNEAQ. V lost 1 base to trimming and J lost 4 bases; unmatched junction nucleotides: 15. This CDR3 spans 20 amino acids. CDR3 in DNA: TGTGCCAGCAGCTTAGGGCCTCCCGGGGGCTTAGCGGGAGGGTACAATGAGCAGTTCTTC. Protein product: CASSLGPPGGLAGGYNEQFF. The entire variable domain, with the rest obtained from reference TRBV7-8 and TRBJ2-1, is as follows: GAGVSQSPRYKVAKRGQDVALRCDPISGHVSLFWYQQALGQGPEFLTYFQNEAQLDKSGLPSDRFFAERPEGSVSTLKIQRTQQEDSAVYLCASSLGPPGGLAGGYNEQFFGPGTRLTVL.

In its sample, this clone was seen a few times. The chain couples TRBV3-1 (or the pseudogene TRBV3-2) to TRBJ2-1; maybe TRBD1 (7 bases). V was trimmed by 1 base and J by 9 bases, leaving 19 bases between them. Germline CDR1 reads LGHDT; CDR2 reads YNNKEL (reference sequence). The CDR3 extends over 16 amino acids. This CDR3 is CASSQVLRQGGSEQFF. The CDR3 DNA is TGTGCCAGCAGCCAAGTTTTGAGACAGGGAGGAAGTGAGCAGTTCTTC.

DNA of the CDR3: TGTGCCAGCAGCTCCAATCAGGGTGGCACTGAAGCTTTCTTT. Translation: CASSSNQGGTEAFF. The V gene is TRBV7-9, the J gene TRBJ1-1, with a weak D call TRBD1 (5 bases). Trimming left V 4 bases short and J 4 bases short, with 13 bases between. This CDR3 contains 14 residues. From germline, CDR1 is SEHNR and CDR2 FQNEAQ (reference sequence).

This clone was seen a few times. This CDR3 is also generated by other DNA sequences in the sample. The chain combines TRBV3-1 (or the pseudogene TRBV3-2) with TRBJ1-1; weak D call: TRBD1 (5 bases). The germline CDR1 and CDR2 sequences are LGHDT and YNNKEL (reference sequence). CDR3 length: 15 residues. V lost 1 base and J 2 bases, leaving 11 bases between the germline ends. CDR3 nucleotides: TGTGCCAGCAGCCAAGGGGCAGGGCCCAACACTGAAGCTTTCTTT. Protein: CASSQGAGPNTEAFF.

The chain links TRBV11-3 to TRBJ1-5; D remains ambiguous. Germline-derived CDR1 and CDR2 are SGHNT and YENEEA. V was pared by 8 bases and J by 0 bases, with 11 bases between. This CDR3 is built from 14 residues. Here the CDR3 reads CASSKGGSNQPQHF. As DNA, the CDR3 is TGTGCCAGCTCGAAGGGAGGTAGCAATCAGCCCCAGCATTTT. The full variable domain, with the rest looked up from reference TRBV11-3 and TRBJ1-5, is EAGVVQSPRYKIIEKKQPVAFWCNPISGHNTLYWYLQNLGQGPELLIRYENEEAVDDSQLPKDRFSAERLKGVDSTLKIQPAELGDSAVYLCASSKGGSNQPQHFGDGTRLSIL.

V is TRBV5-1 and J is TRBJ2-7; TRBD1 might be the D (6 bases). CDR1 and CDR2 (germline): SGHRS, YFSETQ. Trimming left V 0 bases short and J 3 bases short, with 7 bases between. The CDR3 is 13 residues long. The CDR3, as DNA: TGCGCCAGCAGCTTGGGACAGGACTACGAGCAGTACTTC. Translation: CASSLGQDYEQYF.

The chain uses TRBV27 and TRBJ1-1; D gene unclear. Per the germline V gene, CDR1 is MNHEY and CDR2 is SMNVEV (reference sequence). The germline V and J ends were trimmed by 3 bases and 4 bases, with 12 bases remaining between them. The CDR3 sequence is 14 residues long. The DNA of the CDR3 is TGTGCCAGCAGTTTGTCCGGGATAAGCACTGAAGCTTTCTTT. This gives the protein CASSLSGISTEAFF.

This chain links TRBV5-4 with TRBJ1-2; D possibly corresponds to TRBD1 (6 bases). This CDR3 spans 13 amino acids. The ends were cut back, 6 bases at V and 7 bases at J, with 16 bases in the middle. Germline CDR1 reads SGHNT; CDR2 reads YYREEE (reference sequence). CDR3 residues: CASTSGTQFGYTF. CDR3 in DNA: TGTGCCAGCACCTCCGGGACACAATTTGGCTACACCTTC.

Concerning this clone itself: The same CDR3 is also encoded by other DNA sequences in this sample. The rearrangement joins TRBV5-1 to TRBJ1-1, with D possibly being TRBD1 (5 bases). Per the germline V gene, CDR1 is SGHRS and CDR2 is YFSETQ. The CDR3 runs to 15 residues. Trimming took off 0 bases at V and 4 bases at J, with 13 bases between the two ends. CDR3: CASSLEGRASTEAFF. CDR3 nucleotide sequence: TGCGCCAGCAGCTTGGAAGGCAGGGCCAGCACTGAAGCTTTCTTT.

J is TRBJ2-2 and V is TRBV3-1 (or the pseudogene TRBV3-2), with TRBD2 matching 12 bases. Germline V gives CDR1 LGHDT, CDR2 YNNKEL (reference sequence). After removal of 0 bases from V and 2 bases from J, the junction contained 7 bases not matched to a gene. The CDR3 extends over 19 amino acids. The CDR3 spells CASSQDVLAGGINTGELFF. The CDR3 DNA reads as TGTGCCAGCAGCCAAGATGTGCTAGCGGGAGGGATTAACACCGGGGAGCTGTTTTTT.

V gene TRBV7-9 combines with J gene TRBJ2-1; 8 bases map to TRBD2. With 5 bases clipped from V and 3 bases from J, the junction kept 9 bases outside the gene matches. CDR1 and CDR2 from the germline V gene are SEHNR and FQNEAQ (reference sequence). The CDR3 has 16 amino acids. The CDR3 loop is CASSPYGGAGYNEQFF. The CDR3 DNA follows: TGTGCCAGCAGCCCCTACGGGGGGGCCGGCTACAATGAGCAGTTCTTC.

The V call is TRBV5-8, the J call TRBJ2-5; D perhaps matches TRBD1 (6 bases). In germline, CDR1 is SGHTS, CDR2 YDEGEE. The CDR3 runs 14 residues. Deletions cut 4 bases from V and 3 bases from J, with 13 bases between. The chain's CDR3 is CASSRQVGEETQYF. CDR3 nucleotides: TGTGCCAGCAGCCGACAGGTTGGGGAAGAGACCCAGTACTTC.

The sample holds one count of this clone. The CDR3 DNA reads TGTGCCAGCAGCCAAGTAGCGGACACAGATACGCAGTATTTT. Translated, it gives CASSQVADTDTQYF. The chain has TRBV7-2 and TRBJ2-3, with a tentative D call TRBD2 (6 bases). Germline lookup yields CDR1 SGHTA and CDR2 FQGNSA. The CDR3 is 14 residues long. V was clipped by 5 bases and J by 2 bases, with 11 bases between them.

The rearrangement uses TRBV19 and TRBJ1-5, with 11 bases identical to TRBD1. After removal of 6 bases from V and 0 bases from J, the junction contained 10 bases not matched to a gene. Germline assignment: CDR1 LNHDA and CDR2 SQIVND (reference sequence). This CDR3 contains 18 residues. CDR3 bases: TGTGCCAGTAGATCCGGGACAGGGGGATCTTATAGCAATCAGCCCCAGCATTTT. This codes for CASRSGTGGSYSNQPQHF.

The chain is built from TRBV5-8 and TRBJ1-1, with 8 bases matching TRBD1. From germline, CDR1 is SGHTS and CDR2 YDEGEE. V was pared by 7 bases and J by 3 bases, with 8 bases of the junction left unmatched. This CDR3 has 14 residues. The CDR3 here is CASERPGQDTEAFF. The CDR3 nucleotides read TGTGCCAGCGAGAGACCGGGACAGGACACTGAAGCTTTCTTT. The full variable domain, its missing parts supplied by reference TRBV5-8 and TRBJ1-1, is EAGVTQSPTHLIKTRGQQATLRCSPISGHTSVYWYQQALGLGLQFLLWYDEGEERNRGNFPPRFSGRQFPNYSSELNVNALELEDSALYLCASERPGQDTEAFFGQGTRLTVV.

This clone was counted a few times. CDR3: CASSYYGSYEQYV. Here the CDR3 DNA reads TGTGCCAGCTCTTATTACGGTTCCTACGAGCAGTACGTC. The rearrangement uses TRBV5-4 and TRBJ2-7, with unresolved D. Trimming took 7 bases from V and 1 from J, leaving 12 bases between them. From germline, CDR1 is SGHNT and CDR2 YYREEE (reference sequence). The CDR3 runs to 13 residues.

This sequence joins TRBV12-3 or TRBV12-4 and TRBJ1-1; 7 nucleotides align to TRBD1. J gave up 1 base and V 6 bases, and 2 bases lay outside the gene matches. This CDR3 has 13 residues. The CDR3 is CASSTGANTEAFF. CDR3 DNA: TGTGCCAGCAGCACAGGGGCGAACACTGAAGCTTTCTTT.

The rearrangement links TRBV24-1 to TRBJ1-5, with 9 bases aligning to TRBD1. With 5 bases clipped from V and 5 bases from J, the junction kept 12 bases outside the gene matches. The CDR3 loop spans 17 amino acids. The germline V gene encodes CDR1 KGHDR and CDR2 SFDVKD. Here the CDR3 reads CATSAQPDRGRDQPQHF. Written as DNA, the CDR3 is TGTGCCACCAGTGCCCAACCGGACAGGGGTAGGGATCAGCCCCAGCATTTT.

This chain connects TRBV5-1 to TRBJ2-7, with TRBD1 matching 7 bases. Germline CDR1 and CDR2: SGHRS and YFSETQ. The CDR3 totals 14 residues. The V segment lost 5 bases and the J segment 1 base; nucleotides outside the gene matches: 6. The CDR3 sequence: CASRPYRGSYEQYF. CDR3 DNA: TGCGCCAGCAGGCCTTACAGGGGTTCCTACGAGCAGTACTTC. The whole variable domain, filled in from reference TRBV5-1 and TRBJ2-7, reads KAGVTQTPRYLIKTRGQQVTLSCSPISGHRSVSWYQQTPGQGLQFLFEYFSETQRNKGNFPGRFSGRQFSNSRSEMNVSTLELGDSALYLCASRPYRGSYEQYFGPGTRLTVT.

The V gene is TRBV24-1, the J gene TRBJ2-3; D possibly corresponds to TRBD2 (5 bases). Germline CDR1 is KGHDR and CDR2 is SFDVKD. The CDR3 is 16 residues long. The germline V and J ends were trimmed by 0 bases and 2 bases, with 11 bases remaining between them. The CDR3 region has the DNA TGTGCCACCAGTGATTTGGGGGAGAGGGACACAGATACGCAGTATTTT. Translating it yields CATSDLGERDTDTQYF.

The sample holds a few counts of this clone. This sequence joins TRBV4-2 and TRBJ1-3; D uncertain. V lost 0 bases and J 0 bases, leaving 9 bases between the germline ends. This CDR3 comprises 16 residues. Germline CDR1 is LGHNA and CDR2 is YNFKEQ. The CDR3 DNA is TGTGCCAGCAGCCAAGATTGGGCTCACTCTGGAAACACCATATATTTT. Translating gives CASSQDWAHSGNTIYF.

The rearrangement uses TRBV6-6 and TRBJ2-1, with D tentatively TRBD1 (6 bases). The CDR3 runs to 16 residues. Deletions cut 7 bases from V and 0 bases from J, with 16 bases between. Germline V lookup: CDR1 MNHNY, CDR2 SVGAGI (reference sequence). The CDR3 nucleotides read TGTGCCAGCACCGACGTGTGGGACATCTCCTACAATGAGCAGTTCTTC. Residues: CASTDVWDISYNEQFF.

The chain couples TRBV6-4 to TRBJ1-1; D is possibly TRBD1 (5 bases). The CDR3 extends over 13 amino acids. CDR1 is MRHNA, CDR2 SNTAGT, per germline. Trimming left V 5 bases short and J 4 bases short, with 11 bases between. The CDR3 protein is CASSTQGGTEAFF. The CDR3 DNA is TGTGCCAGCAGTACTCAGGGAGGCACTGAAGCTTTCTTT.

The chain recombines TRBV5-4 with TRBJ2-2, with a tentative D call TRBD2 (6 bases). Germline V gene sequence: CDR1 SGHNT, CDR2 YYREEE (reference sequence). This CDR3 has 15 amino acids. V was cut by 4 bases and J by 3 bases, with 13 bases left in between. The CDR3: CASSAPGEHTGELFF. The DNA for the CDR3 is TGTGCCAGCAGCGCGCCGGGGGAACACACCGGGGAGCTGTTTTTT.

The sample holds one count of this clone. J is TRBJ1-4 and V is TRBV15; D is unresolved. V lost 4 bases to trimming and J lost 0 bases, with 6 bases between them. This CDR3 region has 14 residues. Germline assignment: CDR1 LNHNV and CDR2 YYDKDF (reference sequence). As DNA, the CDR3 is TGTGCCACCAGCATATCAGCAACTAATGAAAAACTGTTTTTT. As protein: CATSISATNEKLFF.